A selection of T cell receptor beta chains follows, all from one sample in a study of spatial heterogeneity in lung cancer. TCRdb used MiXCR to reprocess the 5' RACE reads, holding one entry per CDR3 protein. This table has 2,700 or so distinct CDR3 sequences, 15% appearing once. The specimen comprised lung tumor tissue, sampled at surgery. These receptor sequences come from a female donor with early-stage non-small cell lung cancer. CDR3s include the opening cysteine and the closing phenylalanine or tryptophan. Each record gives: J gene, V gene, D gene, clone size, CDR3 DNA, CDR3 protein. D genes are given only for firm matches. Only some rows state a clone size, as once, few, many or a class for expanded clones.

TRBJ2-3	TRBV23-1	.	medium-sized	TGCGCCAGCAGTCAAGGTGGCCACGAAACCACAGATACGCAGTATTTT	CASSQGGHETTDTQYF
TRBJ2-7	TRBV20-1	.	.	TGCAGTGCTCTTAGGTACTCCGGGACAAGGTCCTACGAGCAGTACTTC	CSALRYSGTRSYEQYF
TRBJ1-2	TRBV24-1	TRBD1	few	TGTGCCACCAGTGGGGGACAGGACTACTATGGCTACACCTTC	CATSGGQDYYGYTF
TRBJ1-6	TRBV14	.	.	TGTGCCAGCAGGGGGGACACCTATAATTCACCCCTCCACTTT	CASRGDTYNSPLHF
TRBJ2-2	TRBV7-2	TRBD2	medium-sized	TGTGCCAGCAGCTTACTAGCGGGGGGGACCGGGGAGCTGTTTTTT	CASSLLAGGTGELFF
TRBJ1-3	TRBV14	TRBD1	large	TGTGCCAGCAGCCAACTTGGACAGGGCCGAACTGGAAACACCATATATTTT	CASSQLGQGRTGNTIYF
TRBJ2-3	TRBV20-1	TRBD2	few	TGCAGTGCTGGACCTAGCGGCAAGAGTATCACAGATACGCAGTATTTT	CSAGPSGKSITDTQYF
TRBJ1-1	TRBV12-3/TRBV12-4	TRBD1	.	TGTGCCAGCAGCAGGACAGGGGTGAACACTGAAGCTTTCTTT	CASSRTGVNTEAFF
TRBJ2-1	TRBV4-2	TRBD2	medium-sized	TGTGCCAGCAGCCAAGGCCCCCGGACTAGCGGGGGCAATGAGCAGTTCTTC	CASSQGPRTSGGNEQFF
TRBJ2-2	TRBV6-1	.	medium-sized	TGTGCCAGCAGTGGAGTTACCGGGGAGCTGTTTTTT	CASSGVTGELFF
TRBJ2-3	TRBV7-3	TRBD1	.	TGTGCCAGCAGCCCCTGGGACAGGGGAAGAGATACGCAGTATTTT	CASSPWDRGRDTQYF
TRBJ1-6	TRBV6-4	.	many	TGTGCCAGCAGTGAGTCTGAGGATTCACCCCTCCACTTT	CASSESEDSPLHF
TRBJ1-6	TRBV27	.	medium-sized	TGTGCCAGCGGCCCTCGGACGGGGAATTCACCCCTCCACTTT	CASGPRTGNSPLHF
TRBJ1-5	TRBV6-2/TRBV6-3	.	medium-sized	TGTGCCAGCAGTTACCCTCGGGGGGGGCAGCAGCCCCAGCATTTT	CASSYPRGGQQPQHF
TRBJ2-7	TRBV18	TRBD2	medium-sized	TGTGCCAGCTCACCTGGGGGGGGCGAGCAGTACTTC	CASSPGGGEQYF
TRBJ2-1	TRBV29-1	TRBD2	medium-sized	TGCAGCGTTGAAGATCCTCGGGGGGTAAATGAGCAGTTCTTC	CSVEDPRGVNEQFF
TRBJ2-7	TRBV5-1	TRBD2	many	TGCGCCAGCAGTCTAGCGGGACTCTACGAGCAGTACTTC	CASSLAGLYEQYF
TRBJ1-1	TRBV29-1	.	large	TGCAGCGTTGGGGTAGGGTACACTGAAGCTTTCTTT	CSVGVGYTEAFF
TRBJ1-1	TRBV7-9	.	.	TGTGCCAGCAGCTCTACAGGGTTTAACACTGAAGCTTTCTTT	CASSSTGFNTEAFF
TRBJ2-5	TRBV20-1	.	.	TGCAGTGCTAGATTGCCACAGAGAGAGACCCAGTACTTC	CSARLPQRETQYF
TRBJ2-2	TRBV7-7	.	medium-sized	TGTGCTAGCAGCCAAAGCGGTTCTAACACCGGGGAGCTGTTTTTT	CASSQSGSNTGELFF
TRBJ1-5	TRBV12-3/TRBV12-4	.	.	TGTGCCAGCAGTTTAGTGGTAGGAGGAAGGGATCAGCCCCAGCATTTT	CASSLVVGGRDQPQHF
TRBJ1-1	TRBV7-9	.	many	TGTGCCAGCAGCTTAGACGGCGGCACTGAAGCTTTCTTT	CASSLDGGTEAFF
TRBJ1-5	TRBV14	.	medium-sized	TGTGCCAGCAGCCAAGTTACAAGGCCGAGCAATCAGCCCCAGCATTTT	CASSQVTRPSNQPQHF